This T cell receptor (beta chain) originates from a study of regulatory T cells in long-lasting Graves disease. Study-level background: Newly diagnosed Graves' patients took antithyroid drugs under 3 months.

This clonotype turned up a few times. Its antigen is not known. Arm-PCR with iRepertoire HTBI primers amplified the CDR3 regions for these TCR beta libraries. Authors' methods: Overall, samples carried 60 to 65 TRBV and some 15 TRBJ segments. TCRdb re-derived calls from the multiplex PCR reads in MiXCR, one entry per CDR3 protein. The V and J calls reflect TCRdb's pipeline rather than the authors' work. The data contain fewer than 450,000 distinct CDR3 sequences, approximately 16% of them singletons. This sample's time point: newly diagnosed GD, antithyroid drugs for less than 3 months. Scientists built the TCR library using RNA that was extracted from PBMCs. Regarding the study as a whole: Persistent disease was associated with favored TRBV28 usage and with favored use of TRBJ1-2 and TRBJ2-5. Only peripheral blood was studied, not thyroid tissue.

From germline, CDR1 is SGHTA and CDR2 FQGNSA. The CDR3 sequence is 16 residues long. V trimming: 8 bases; J trimming: 5 bases; junction bases outside the gene matches: 14. These data were likewise used in another study, on T cells in Graves' hyperthyroidism and ophthalmopathy.

The receptor's source is a woman between 35 and 50 years old with Graves disease. This chain connects TRBV7-2 to TRBJ2-2, with 7 bases aligning to TRBD1. The sequenced sample was peripheral blood mononuclear cells (PBMCs), obtained at new diagnosis, from a patient treated with antithyroid drugs. The CDR3 protein is CASCLNAGGGTGELFF. Written as DNA, the CDR3 is TGTGCCAGCTGCCTCAATGCAGGGGGTGGGACCGGGGAGCTGTTTTTT.